The present entry profiles one TCR beta chain with its context. This specimen belongs to a study of cytomegalovirus exposure and HLA in healthy donors. Researchers ran the PCR with 60 Vbeta and 13 Jbeta primers. Assay: immunoSEQ multiplex PCR; the TCRdb copy retains only in-frame clones and omits some. The data show tens of thousands of clones, roughly 70% seen once. The CDR3 covers 13 residues. V gave up 6 bases and J gave up 1 base, with 13 bases separating them. The germline V gene has CDR1 SQVTM and CDR2 ANQGSEA. Sample: PBMCs. The source is a woman aged 50 to 60 in good health and CMV-seropositive. The chain combines TRBV29-1 with TRBJ2-7; TRBD1 is a possible D gene (7 bases). CDR3 in amino acids: CSVAGQPSYEQYF. The CDR3 bases are TGCAGCGTCGCGGGACAGCCTTCCTACGAGCAGTACTTC.